The source of this T cell receptor beta chain is a study of blood T cell repertoires in COVID-19. For the study at large: From the United States, Italy and Spain came samples of acute and convalescent COVID-19. T cells, B-cell-depleted T cells, or PBMCs provided the cDNA or gDNA that served as material.

In the original workflow: Nucleated cell counts were estimated from reference gene primer amplification. Method: immunoSEQ multiplex PCR; TCRdb's copy keeps in-frame clones and lacks some. V, J and clone size reflect that table, while D and trimming were determined from the DNA. The sample comprises 190,000 or so clones, about 83% of which are singletons, and less than 3.5% rests with the top ten. V lost 8 bases to trimming and J lost 1 base; unmatched junction nucleotides: 6. From germline, CDR1 is LNHDA and CDR2 SQIVND (reference sequence). This CDR3 is built from 16 residues. The J gene is TRBJ2-2, the V gene TRBV19; 11 bases fit TRBD2. The sequenced sample was peripheral blood. The clonotype originates from a man aged 45-65 years with active or convalescent COVID-19. The chain's CDR3 is CASAQLAGGNTGELFF. DNA for the CDR3: TGTGCCAGTGCCCAGCTAGCGGGGGGGAACACCGGGGAGCTGTTTTTT. Full variable domain (remainder filled in from reference TRBV19 and TRBJ2-2): DGGITQSPKYLFRKEGQNVTLSCEQNLNHDAMYWYRQDPGQGLRLIYYSQIVNDFQKGDIAEGYSVSREKKESFPLTVTSAQKNPTAFYLCASAQLAGGNTGELFFGEGSRLTVL.